Each of the 32 T cell receptor beta chains below was sequenced from the same sample in a study of T cells in Graves' hyperthyroidism and ophthalmopathy. RNA transcripts were the template for amplifying TCR beta CDR3 regions. In the first-round RT-PCR of the TCR CDR3, the HTBI primer set was used. MiXCR, applied by TCRdb to the multiplex PCR reads, yields one record per CDR3 protein. The table shows 530,000 or so distinct CDR3 sequences, with 24% occurring only once. Sample: blood. These receptors were obtained from a young woman with Graves' ophthalmopathy.

Many counts were recorded for this clonotype. This sequence joins TRBV11-2 and TRBJ1-1; TRBD1 matches at 9 bases. CDR1 is SGHAT and CDR2 is FQNNGV in the germline V gene. The CDR3 is made up of 16 amino acids. The V and J ends lost 7 bases and 1 base, in that order; junction bases with no gene match: 10. As DNA, the CDR3 is TGTGCCAGCACCAATCCCCCGGGACAGGGGAACACTGAAGCTTTCTTT. Its protein product is CASTNPPGQGNTEAFF. Drawing the rest from reference TRBV11-2 and TRBJ1-1, the complete variable domain is EAGVAQSPRYKIIEKRQSVAFWCNPISGHATLYWYQQILGQGPKLLIQFQNNGVVDDSQLPKDRFSAERLKGVDSTLKIQPAKLEDSAVYLCASTNPPGQGNTEAFFGQGTRLTVV.

This clonotype was observed many times. The chain is built from TRBV10-3 and TRBJ1-5; D unresolved. V lost 6 bases to trimming and J lost 11 bases, with 20 bases between them. The CDR3 runs to 14 residues. The germline CDR1 and CDR2 sequences are ENHRY and SYGVKD. The CDR3 loop is CAIRPDHGGKTQHF. The CDR3 coding sequence is TGTGCCATCAGACCGGACCATGGAGGGAAAACCCAGCATTTT.

V usage is TRBV12-3 or TRBV12-4 and J usage is TRBJ2-3, with 12 bases aligning to TRBD1. The CDR3 consists of 13 residues. The J segment lost 5 bases and the V segment lost 11 bases, leaving 5 bases of the junction unmatched. CDR3 amino acids: CAGGTGGLDTQYF. CDR3 nucleotide sequence: TGTGCCGGGGGGACAGGGGGCTTAGATACGCAGTATTTT.

This clonotype showed up many times. The chain recombines TRBV20-1 with TRBJ2-7; possibly TRBD2 for D (6 bases). The CDR3 totals 13 residues. Per germline, CDR1 DFQATT and CDR2 SNEGSKA (reference sequence). Trimming took 1 base from V and 2 from J, leaving 9 bases between them. The CDR3: CSARATSTYEQYF. CDR3 nucleotides: TGCAGTGCTAGAGCGACTAGTACCTACGAGCAGTACTTC.

This clonotype came up a few times. V gene TRBV5-1 combines with J gene TRBJ2-5; D unclear. Trimming shortened V by 1 base and J by 4 bases, and 11 bases separated the two germline ends. This CDR3 is 14 amino acids long. Germline V lookup: CDR1 SGHRS, CDR2 YFSETQ. The CDR3 spells CASSLTLARETQYF. CDR3 DNA sequence: TGCGCCAGCAGCTTGACCTTGGCGAGAGAGACCCAGTACTTC.

The chain combines TRBV15 with TRBJ1-2; unclear D gene. CDR3 size: 14 residues. Germline assignment: CDR1 LNHNV and CDR2 YYDKDF (reference sequence). Trimming removed 3 bases from V and 8 bases from J, with 16 bases in between. DNA for the CDR3: TGTGCCACCAGCAGCGCAAAATCGGTGCGGGGCTACACCTTC. Amino acids: CATSSAKSVRGYTF.

The rearrangement joins TRBV7-9 to TRBJ2-7, with 7 bases identical to TRBD1. V shed 1 base, J shed 12 bases, and the junction held 6 bases outside the gene matches. The CDR3 is 12 amino acids. The V gene's germline CDR1 is SEHNR and CDR2 FQNEAQ (reference sequence). As DNA, the CDR3 is TGTGCCAGCAGCTTAGACCCGGGACAGCGGTACTTC. Translating it yields CASSLDPGQRYF.

V is TRBV6-1 and J is TRBJ1-5, with 10 nucleotides matching TRBD1. Trimming at V came to 5 bases and at J to 6 bases, leaving 13 bases not matched to a gene. CDR3 size: 17 residues. Germline CDR1 and CDR2: MNHNS and SASEGT. CDR3 nucleotide sequence: TGTGCCAGCAGTAAACGCGGACAGGGGGGCGTGAGTCAGCCCCAGCATTTT. Translated, it gives CASSKRGQGGVSQPQHF.

The chain links TRBV15 to TRBJ1-2; TRBD1 is a possible D gene (6 bases). V was trimmed by 0 bases and J by 0 bases, leaving 8 bases between them. The CDR3 contains 15 residues. CDR1 is LNHNV, CDR2 YYDKDF, per germline (reference sequence). CDR3 sequence (DNA): TGTGCCACCAGCAGAGATACAGGGACTAACTATGGCTACACCTTC. Translation: CATSRDTGTNYGYTF.

This clonotype was observed at least ten times. The genes are TRBV2 and TRBJ2-2, with 10 bases fitting TRBD1. The CDR3 sequence is 14 residues long. CDR1 SNHLY and CDR2 FYNNEI come from the germline V gene. V gave up 6 bases and J gave up 5 bases; unmatched junction bases: 3. CDR3 loop: CASRGGQGTGELFF. CDR3 sequence (DNA): TGTGCCAGCAGGGGGGGACAGGGGACCGGGGAGCTGTTTTTT. The complete variable domain, with remaining parts taken from reference TRBV2 and TRBJ2-2, reads EPEVTQTPSHQVTQMGQEVILRCVPISNHLYFYWYRQILGQKVEFLVSFYNNEISEKSEIFDDQFSVERPDGSNFTLKIRSTKLEDSAMYFCASRGGQGTGELFFGEGSRLTVL.

This chain uses TRBV12-3 or TRBV12-4 with TRBJ1-2; the D gene is possibly TRBD1 (5 bases). V was trimmed by 4 bases and J by 4 bases, leaving 13 bases between them. The CDR3 sequence is 14 residues long. The CDR3: CASSSIGDRYGYTF. CDR3 sequence (DNA): TGTGCCAGCAGTTCAATCGGGGACCGCTATGGCTACACCTTC.

To note about this clonotype: A much larger clone is a single base away; this may be a read error. The chain carries TRBV19 and TRBJ1-5; 8 nucleotides line up with TRBD1. The V gene end was trimmed by 0 bases and the J gene end by 6 bases; junction bases not matched to a gene: 13. The V gene's germline CDR1 is LNHDA and CDR2 SQIVND (reference sequence). This CDR3 is 18 amino acids long. In DNA, the CDR3 is TGTGCCAGTAGTATAGACCCACGGACAGGGTGGCGCATTCAGCCCCAGCATTTT. Translated, it gives CASSIDPRTGWRIQPQHF.

V usage is TRBV6-1 and J usage is TRBJ1-5; no clear D gene. The CDR3 extends over 13 amino acids. Trimming took off 6 bases at V and 5 bases at J, with 11 bases between the two ends. Germline V CDR1 and CDR2: MNHNS, SASEGT. Here the CDR3 reads CASRMTTDQPQHF. The CDR3 bases are TGTGCCAGCAGAATGACGACCGATCAGCCCCAGCATTTT.

This clonotype was detected ten times or more. The chain links TRBV7-9 to TRBJ2-7; the D call may be TRBD1 or TRBD2 (5 bases each). The CDR3 contains 15 residues. V lost 1 base, J lost 2 bases, and 12 bases lay in between. Germline CDR1 reads SEHNR; CDR2 reads FQNEAQ (reference sequence). CDR3 nucleotide sequence: TGTGCCAGCAGCTTAGGAGGGGCTCGACCCTACGAGCAGTACTTC. Residues: CASSLGGARPYEQYF.

This clonotype was seen ten or more times. The V gene is TRBV29-1, the J gene TRBJ1-2; 11 bases agree with TRBD1. The CDR3 has 13 residues. The V and J ends lost 6 bases and 6 bases, in that order; junction bases with no gene match: 6. Germline V gene data show CDR1 as SQVTM and CDR2 as ANQGSEA. The CDR3 region has the DNA TGCAGCGTCGGCGGGGACAGGGGGAATGGCTACACCTTC. Amino acid sequence: CSVGGDRGNGYTF.

This chain links TRBV7-6 with TRBJ1-6; D possibly corresponds to TRBD1 (5 bases). V dropped 1 base and J dropped 5 bases, with 12 bases sitting between them. CDR3 size: 16 residues. Per germline, CDR1 SGHVS and CDR2 FNYEAQ. The CDR3 DNA sequence: TGTGCCAGCAGCTTAGAAGTTTCAGGGAATAATTCACCCCTCCACTTT. Amino acid sequence: CASSLEVSGNNSPLHF.

At least ten counts were recorded for this clonotype. The chain has TRBV28 and TRBJ2-7; tentative D call: TRBD1 (5 bases). The V end lost 3 bases, the J end lost 4 bases, and 13 bases lay between the germline ends. The V gene's germline CDR1 is MDHEN and CDR2 SYDVKM. The CDR3 is made up of 14 amino acids. CDR3 in amino acids: CASSLAGLRYEQYF. The CDR3 region has the DNA TGTGCCAGCAGTTTGGCAGGGTTAAGGTACGAGCAGTACTTC.

Many counts were recorded for this clonotype. This chain joins TRBV29-1 and TRBJ1-1; D might be TRBD1 (5 bases). This CDR3 has 16 amino acids. Germline CDR1 reads SQVTM; CDR2 reads ANQGSEA. Trimming removed 2 bases at V and 0 bases at J, with 16 bases between. CDR3: CSVEIGGTEMNTEAFF. The CDR3, as DNA: TGCAGCGTTGAAATCGGCGGGACGGAGATGAACACTGAAGCTTTCTTT.

The rearrangement uses TRBV6-1 and TRBJ2-7; TRBD1 aligns across 7 bases. Trimming took 6 bases from V and 6 from J; bases not matched to a gene: 5. This CDR3 has 12 residues. Germline loops: CDR1 MNHNS, CDR2 SASEGT. CDR3 protein: CASRNTGVEQYF. CDR3 bases: TGTGCCAGCAGGAATACAGGGGTCGAGCAGTACTTC.

The chain combines TRBV5-1 with TRBJ2-5, with a tentative D call TRBD1 (6 bases). Between the trimmed V and J ends, which lost 6 bases and 2 bases, there was a span of 14 bases. The germline V gene encodes CDR1 SGHRS and CDR2 YFSETQ. The CDR3 runs to 14 residues. CDR3 amino acids: CASTVSGTQETQYF. CDR3 nucleotides: TGCGCCAGCACCGTCTCCGGGACACAAGAGACCCAGTACTTC.

V usage is TRBV12-3 or TRBV12-4 and J usage is TRBJ2-5; 11 bases align to TRBD1. Unmatched junction bases numbered 6, after V lost 6 bases and J lost 0 bases. The CDR3 totals 16 residues. The CDR3: CASRDRDRGYQETQYF. In DNA, the CDR3 is TGTGCCAGCAGGGACCGGGACAGGGGGTACCAAGAGACCCAGTACTTC.

V usage is TRBV7-2 and J usage is TRBJ1-2; D is perhaps TRBD1 (6 bases). Germline V gene data show CDR1 as SGHTA and CDR2 as FQGNSA. The V gene lost 1 base and the J gene lost 8 bases, with 14 bases spanning the gap. This CDR3 region has 14 residues. The CDR3 sequence: CASSLDRARRGYTF. As DNA, the CDR3 is TGTGCCAGCAGCTTAGACAGGGCCCGTCGGGGCTACACCTTC.

In this sample, this clonotype turned up many times. The chain combines TRBV28 with TRBJ2-7; D remains unclear. The germline V and J ends were trimmed by 3 bases and 3 bases, with 15 bases remaining between them. Germline V gives CDR1 MDHEN, CDR2 SYDVKM. CDR3 size: 15 residues. The CDR3 spells CASSFGQDGYYEQYF. The DNA of the CDR3 is TGTGCCAGCAGTTTTGGCCAGGACGGTTACTACGAGCAGTACTTC.

This clonotype was detected ten times or more. The chain uses TRBV28 and TRBJ1-1; maybe TRBD1 (5 bases). V gave up 3 bases and J gave up 4 bases, with 9 bases separating them. The CDR3 runs to 13 residues. The germline CDR1 and CDR2 sequences are MDHEN and SYDVKM. The CDR3 nucleotides read TGTGCCAGCAGTTTTGGGACGTTCACTGAAGCTTTCTTT. This codes for CASSFGTFTEAFF.

This clonotype was seen at least ten times. The V call is TRBV20-1, the J call TRBJ1-2; D unresolved. Trimming took 4 bases from V and 4 from J, leaving 13 bases between them. The CDR3 spans 13 residues. In germline, CDR1 is DFQATT, CDR2 SNEGSKA (reference sequence). The CDR3 sequence is CSAMATGFYGYTF. DNA of the CDR3: TGCAGTGCTATGGCGACCGGGTTCTATGGCTACACCTTC.

This chain links TRBV6-1 with TRBJ2-7; D tentatively reads TRBD1 or TRBD2 (5 bases each). The CDR3 is made up of 15 amino acids. Germline-derived CDR1 and CDR2 are MNHNS and SASEGT. Between the trimmed V and J ends, which lost 7 bases and 1 base, there was a span of 17 bases. CDR3 DNA: TGTGCCAGCATTCCGGGACCAGGCGGATCCTACGAGCAGTACTTC. As protein: CASIPGPGGSYEQYF.

The V call is TRBV6-5, the J call TRBJ1-2; 7 nucleotides line up with TRBD1. V lost 0 bases and J lost 4; bases outside the gene matches: 8. This CDR3 is built from 16 residues. Germline CDR1 is MNHEY and CDR2 is SVGAGI. CDR3 protein: CASSYSVTGKTYGYTF. Here the CDR3 DNA reads TGTGCCAGCAGTTACTCCGTGACAGGGAAGACCTATGGCTACACCTTC.

This clonotype was recorded many times. The V and J genes are TRBV6-1 and TRBJ1-3, with 9 bases identical to TRBD1. The J segment lost 8 bases and the V segment lost 0 bases, leaving 14 bases of the junction unmatched. CDR3 size: 18 residues. Germline V gives CDR1 MNHNS, CDR2 SASEGT. This chain's CDR3 is CASSEAGFGTGSVDTIYF. CDR3 in DNA: TGTGCCAGCAGTGAAGCGGGTTTCGGGACAGGGTCTGTGGACACCATATATTTT.

This clonotype came up many times. This rearrangement joins TRBV4-1 to TRBJ2-5, with D perhaps TRBD1 (6 bases). V was clipped by 2 bases and J by 5 bases, with 12 bases between them. The length of the CDR3 is 14 residues. Germline V gene lookup returns CDR1 MGHRA and CDR2 YSYEKL. The CDR3 region has the DNA TGCGCCAGCAGCCAACCACAGGGATGGGAGACCCAGTACTTC. Protein sequence: CASSQPQGWETQYF.

This clonotype has only a few counts. This chain joins TRBV6-5 and TRBJ2-2; 9 nucleotides agree with TRBD2. Trimming cost V 4 bases and J 1 base; bases outside gene matches: 4. CDR1 is MNHEY and CDR2 is SVGAGI in the germline V gene. This CDR3 spans 16 amino acids. CDR3 region: CASSSKTSGNTGELFF. The CDR3 coding sequence is TGTGCCAGCAGTTCCAAGACTAGCGGGAACACCGGGGAGCTGTTTTTT.

This clonotype was seen a few times. This chain connects TRBV6-1 to TRBJ2-5; 9 bases are a match to TRBD1. From germline, CDR1 is MNHNS and CDR2 SASEGT. The CDR3 extends over 16 amino acids. The V and J ends lost 5 bases and 7 bases, in that order; junction bases with no gene match: 14. The CDR3 reads CASSLRDREAKGTQYF. As DNA, the CDR3 is TGTGCCAGCAGTCTCCGGGACAGGGAGGCAAAGGGGACCCAGTACTTC.

The chain links TRBV10-2 to TRBJ1-1, with D perhaps TRBD1 (5 bases). The ends were cut back, 8 bases at V and 4 bases at J, with 14 bases in the middle. The CDR3 consists of 13 residues. CDR1 is WSHSY and CDR2 is SAAADI in the germline V gene. The CDR3 here is CASGGTGGTEAFF. The CDR3 DNA is TGCGCCAGCGGGGGGACGGGGGGCACTGAAGCTTTCTTT.